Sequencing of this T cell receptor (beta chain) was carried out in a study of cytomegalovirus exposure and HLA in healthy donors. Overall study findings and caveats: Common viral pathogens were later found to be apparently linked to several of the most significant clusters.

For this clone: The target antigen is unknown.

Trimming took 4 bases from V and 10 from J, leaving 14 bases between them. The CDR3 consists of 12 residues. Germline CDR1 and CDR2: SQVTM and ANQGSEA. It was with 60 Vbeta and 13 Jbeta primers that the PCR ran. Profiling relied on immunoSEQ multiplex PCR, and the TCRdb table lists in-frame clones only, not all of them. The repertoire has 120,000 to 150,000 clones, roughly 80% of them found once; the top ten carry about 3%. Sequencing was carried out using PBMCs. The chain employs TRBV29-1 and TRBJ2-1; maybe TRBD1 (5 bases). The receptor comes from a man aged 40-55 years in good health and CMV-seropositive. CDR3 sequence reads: CSVVAGPGEQFF. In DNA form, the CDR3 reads TGCAGCGTTGTTGCTGGCCCAGGGGAGCAGTTCTTC.